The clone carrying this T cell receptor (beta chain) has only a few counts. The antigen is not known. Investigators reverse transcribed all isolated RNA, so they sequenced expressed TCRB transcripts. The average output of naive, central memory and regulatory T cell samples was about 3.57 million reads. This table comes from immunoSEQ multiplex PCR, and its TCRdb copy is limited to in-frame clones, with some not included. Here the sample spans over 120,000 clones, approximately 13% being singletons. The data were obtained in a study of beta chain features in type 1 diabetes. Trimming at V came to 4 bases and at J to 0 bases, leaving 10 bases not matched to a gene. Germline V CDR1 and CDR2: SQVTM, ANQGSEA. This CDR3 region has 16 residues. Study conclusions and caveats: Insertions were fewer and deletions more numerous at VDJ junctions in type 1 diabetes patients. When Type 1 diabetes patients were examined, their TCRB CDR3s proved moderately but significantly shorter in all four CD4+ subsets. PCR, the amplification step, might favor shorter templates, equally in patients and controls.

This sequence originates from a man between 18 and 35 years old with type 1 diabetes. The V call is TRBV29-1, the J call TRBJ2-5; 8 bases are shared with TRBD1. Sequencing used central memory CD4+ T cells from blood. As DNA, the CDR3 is TGCAGCGTTGGCCCCCTTCGACAGGGGAACCAAGAGACCCAGTACTTC. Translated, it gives CSVGPLRQGNQETQYF.